This T cell receptor beta chain is drawn from a study of cytomegalovirus exposure and HLA in healthy donors. Findings of the study overall: The study designated 150 to 200 TCR beta chains cytomegalovirus-associated.

Though probably carrying unrecorded immune exposures, donors were nominally healthy at sampling. Primers: 60 Vbeta forward and 13 Jbeta reverse. Only in-frame clones appear in the TCRdb table, and some are missing; sequencing was by immunoSEQ multiplex PCR. Here the sample table reports some 130,000 clones. The germline V gene has CDR1 MGHRA and CDR2 YSYEKL. The CDR3 totals 16 residues. J lost 3 bases, V lost 1 base, and 9 bases had no gene match. Comment on this clone: Its antigen is as yet unknown.

The receptor was isolated from a man between 18 and 35 years old in good health and CMV-seronegative. The V gene is TRBV4-1, the J gene TRBJ2-7; 7 bases map to TRBD2. Sample: PBMCs. CDR3: CASSQVAGGSVYEQYF. CDR3 nucleotides: TGCGCCAGCAGCCAAGTGGCTGGCGGGAGTGTCTACGAGCAGTACTTC.